Below are 13 T cell receptor beta chains sequenced from a single sample in a study of shared clonotypes between healthy human individuals. This table comes from immunoSEQ multiplex PCR, and its TCRdb copy is limited to in-frame clones, with some not included. Of 400,000 to 500,000 clones listed, less than 80% are singletons. The material sequenced was PBMCs. The origin of the receptors is a woman in her forties in good health. Some clones in this sample may be carry-over from other donors' samples.

The chain employs TRBV18 and TRBJ1-5, with D maybe TRBD1 (6 bases). The V end was cut by 3 bases, the J end by 1 base, with 10 bases between. The CDR3 is made up of 15 amino acids. From germline, CDR1 is KGHSH and CDR2 LQKENI. CDR3 nucleotide sequence: TGTGCCAGCTCACCGGCAGGGGCGAGCAATCAGCCCCAGCATTTT. It encodes CASSPAGASNQPQHF.

This sequence joins TRBV2 and TRBJ1-2, with no clear D. This CDR3 contains 13 residues. Trimming removed 7 bases at V and 5 bases at J, with 14 bases between. Per the germline V gene, CDR1 is SNHLY and CDR2 is FYNNEI. CDR3 nucleotide sequence: TGTGCCAGCAAGTTGGTCAGCTCGTATGGCTACACCTTC. This codes for CASKLVSSYGYTF. The full variable domain, rest sourced from reference TRBV2 and TRBJ1-2, is EPEVTQTPSHQVTQMGQEVILRCVPISNHLYFYWYRQILGQKVEFLVSFYNNEISEKSEIFDDQFSVERPDGSNFTLKIRSTKLEDSAMYFCASKLVSSYGYTFGSGTRLTVV.

The sample holds a few counts of this clone. The chain combines TRBV2 with TRBJ2-3; TRBD2 matches at 8 bases. The ends lost 8 bases at V and 3 bases at J; junction bases unmatched: 10. CDR1 SNHLY and CDR2 FYNNEI come from the germline V gene. CDR3 length: 15 amino acids. The CDR3 spells CASGEAGESTDTQYF. In nucleotides, the CDR3 is TGTGCCAGCGGGGAAGCGGGAGAAAGTACAGATACGCAGTATTTT.

CDR3 nucleotide sequence: TGTGCCATCAGCGTAACAGGGGGCGCCGAGCAGTACTTC. Translation: CAISVTGGAEQYF. The chain combines TRBV10-3 with TRBJ2-7; 9 positions agree with TRBD1. The V gene's germline CDR1 is ENHRY and CDR2 SYGVKD. With 6 bases clipped from V and 6 bases from J, the junction kept 6 bases outside the gene matches. The CDR3 runs to 13 residues.

The chain couples TRBV7-2 to TRBJ2-1; 11 nucleotides line up with TRBD2. CDR1 SGHTA and CDR2 FQGNSA come from the germline V gene. Trimming removed 1 base from V and 8 bases from J; junction bases left unmatched: 1. The CDR3 has 14 amino acids. CDR3 coding DNA: TGTGCCAGCAGCTTAGGTAGCGGGAGGGATGAGCAGTTCTTC. Translation gives CASSLGSGRDEQFF.

This chain links TRBV27 with TRBJ1-5; the D gene is possibly TRBD1 (5 bases). V lost 6 bases to trimming and J lost 3 bases, with 18 bases between them. Germline CDR1 reads MNHEY; CDR2 reads SMNVEV (reference sequence). This CDR3 contains 16 residues. CDR3 nucleotides: TGTGCCAGCAGCCGAAGGGCAGGGACCGCCAATCAGCCCCAGCATTTT. As protein: CASSRRAGTANQPQHF.

This CDR3 reads CASSVEGQGTNTIYF. CDR3 nucleotide sequence: TGTGCCAGCAGCGTAGAGGGACAGGGTACAAACACCATATATTTT. The chain links TRBV9 to TRBJ1-3; 9 bases match TRBD1. J was trimmed by 6 bases and V by 0 bases; bases with no gene match: 4. The CDR3 consists of 15 residues. Germline V gene data show CDR1 as SGDLS and CDR2 as YYNGEE.

V and J are TRBV6-4 and TRBJ2-1; TRBD2 matches at 13 bases. Trimming took 3 bases from V and 8 from J; bases not matched to a gene: 10. The CDR3 spans 17 residues. The germline CDR1 and CDR2 sequences are MRHNA and SNTAGT. The CDR3 region has the DNA TGTGCCAGCAGTGAAGTGCCTGGGACTAGCGGGATCTATGAGCAGTTCTTC. Translated, it gives CASSEVPGTSGIYEQFF.

The V gene is TRBV5-8, the J gene TRBJ1-4, with a weak D call TRBD1 (5 bases). The CDR3 covers 13 residues. CDR1 is SGHTS, CDR2 YDEGEE, per germline. V gave up 4 bases and J gave up 8 bases, with 12 bases separating them. CDR3 DNA sequence: TGTGCCAGCAGCCACCATCGGGGGGAAAAACTGTTTTTT. Amino acids: CASSHHRGEKLFF.

This clone was seen a handful of times. The chain has TRBV30 and TRBJ1-2, with D unresolved. Germline V gene lookup returns CDR1 GTSNPN and CDR2 SVGIG (reference sequence). CDR3 length: 12 residues. V was shortened by 3 bases and J by 4 bases, with 9 bases between the two germline ends. DNA for the CDR3: TGTGCCTGGAGCTCTCCGGGCTATGGCTACACCTTC. This encodes CAWSSPGYGYTF.

The chain has TRBV6-1 and TRBJ2-2; D is perhaps TRBD2 (6 bases). This CDR3 has 15 amino acids. Trimming shortened V by 2 bases and J by 1 base, and 8 bases separated the two germline ends. Per germline, CDR1 MNHNS and CDR2 SASEGT. Here the CDR3 reads CASSEISGNTGELFF. The DNA for the CDR3 is TGTGCCAGCAGTGAAATTAGCGGGAACACCGGGGAGCTGTTTTTT.

J is TRBJ1-2 and V is TRBV2; tentative D call: TRBD1 (6 bases). The V and J ends lost 6 bases and 8 bases respectively, with 16 bases between them. The CDR3 is 13 residues long. The germline gives CDR1 SNHLY, CDR2 FYNNEI. The DNA for the CDR3 is TGTGCCAGCAGGAGGGGGGAGGTTGGAGGCTACACCTTC. Protein: CASRRGEVGGYTF. Full variable domain (remainder filled in from reference TRBV2 and TRBJ1-2): EPEVTQTPSHQVTQMGQEVILRCVPISNHLYFYWYRQILGQKVEFLVSFYNNEISEKSEIFDDQFSVERPDGSNFTLKIRSTKLEDSAMYFCASRRGEVGGYTFGSGTRLTVV.

In DNA, the CDR3 is TGTGCCAGCAGCCCAGTCCCTAACTATGGCTACACCTTC. This translates into CASSPVPNYGYTF. This chain uses TRBV5-4 with TRBJ1-2; D unresolved. Trimming took off 4 bases at V and 0 bases at J, with 7 bases between the two ends. CDR3 size: 13 residues. Germline CDR1 is SGHNT and CDR2 is YYREEE (reference sequence). Using reference TRBV5-4 and TRBJ1-2 for the parts outside the CDR3, the full variable domain is ETGVTQSPTHLIKTRGQQVTLRCSSQSGHNTVSWYQQALGQGPQFIFQYYREEENGRGNFPPRFSGLQFPNYSSELNVNALELDDSALYLCASSPVPNYGYTFGSGTRLTVV.